A single sample is the source of the 20 T cell receptor beta chains below, sequenced in a study of shared clonotypes between healthy human individuals. Produced via immunoSEQ multiplex PCR; TCRdb's table is partial and in-frame only. The sample holds about half a million clones, roughly three quarters seen once. The sequencing sample was made of PBMCs. The receptors originated from a woman aged 40 to 50 in good health. Some clones in this sample may be carry-over from other donors' samples.

This rearrangement joins TRBV10-2 to TRBJ2-1, with 10 bases aligning to TRBD2. Germline-derived CDR1 and CDR2 are WSHSY and SAAADI. Germline trimming cut 6 bases from V and 2 bases from J; bases unmatched to any gene: 4. The CDR3 runs 15 residues. In nucleotides, the CDR3 is TGCGCCAGCAGACAACTAGCGGGACCCTACAATGAGCAGTTCTTC. Translated: CASRQLAGPYNEQFF.

V is TRBV7-7 and J is TRBJ1-3; D ambiguous. The V gene's germline CDR1 is SSHAT and CDR2 FNYEAQ (reference sequence). The CDR3 consists of 16 residues. Trimming cost V 8 bases and J 0 bases, with 17 bases left between them. This CDR3 is CASGVKEVSSGNTIYF. CDR3 DNA: TGTGCCAGCGGGGTGAAAGAGGTGAGCTCTGGAAACACCATATATTTT. The complete variable domain, with remaining parts taken from reference TRBV7-7 and TRBJ1-3, reads GAGVSQSPRYKVTKRGQDVTLRCDPISSHATLYWYQQALGQGPEFLTYFNYEAQPDKSGLPSDRFSAERPEGSISTLTIQRTEQRDSAMYRCASGVKEVSSGNTIYFGEGSWLTVV.

The V call is TRBV7-2, the J call TRBJ1-3, with D possibly TRBD1 on 5 matching bases. The V gene's germline CDR1 is SGHTA and CDR2 FQGNSA. V gave up 0 bases and J gave up 6 bases, with 12 bases separating them. This CDR3 is built from 15 residues. The CDR3: CASSLASGSENTIYF. The DNA of the CDR3 is TGTGCCAGCAGCTTAGCGTCAGGGTCGGAAAACACCATATATTTT.

V and J are TRBV27 and TRBJ2-1; 9 bases line up with TRBD1. Germline CDR1 reads MNHEY; CDR2 reads SMNVEV (reference sequence). There are 11 residues in the CDR3. Trimming took 4 bases from V and 15 from J; bases not matched to a gene: 4. The CDR3 sequence is CASSSRDRAFF. The CDR3 DNA reads TGTGCCAGCAGTTCCCGGGACAGGGCGTTCTTC.

This chain joins TRBV12-2 and TRBJ1-3; the table assigns TRBD1, which was not confirmed against the DNA. TRBV12-2 is marked as a pseudogene. The CDR3 has 14 residues. The CDR3 loop reads CASPGAGSGNTIYF. In DNA, the CDR3 is TGTGCAAGCCCAGGGGCAGGCTCTGGAAACACCATATATTTT.

V usage is TRBV7-8 and J usage is TRBJ2-7; D uncertain. The CDR3 totals 11 residues. The germline gives CDR1 SGHVS, CDR2 FQNEAQ. The V gene lost 5 bases and the J gene lost 2 bases, with 4 bases spanning the gap. In DNA, the CDR3 is TGTGCCAGCAGCCCGGCCTACGAGCAGTACTTC. Amino acid sequence: CASSPAYEQYF. Together with reference TRBV7-8 and TRBJ2-7, the CDR3 gives the full variable domain: GAGVSQSPRYKVAKRGQDVALRCDPISGHVSLFWYQQALGQGPEFLTYFQNEAQLDKSGLPSDRFFAERPEGSVSTLKIQRTQQEDSAVYLCASSPAYEQYFGPGTRLTVT.

V gene TRBV4-1 combines with J gene TRBJ2-7; 9 bases line up with TRBD1. The junction had 8 bases not matched to a gene; V was cut back by 3 bases and J by 2 bases. The CDR3 totals 16 residues. Germline V gene sequence: CDR1 MGHRA, CDR2 YSYEKL. CDR3 sequence reads: CASSHRPGQGTYEQYF. CDR3 in DNA: TGCGCCAGCAGCCACCGACCGGGACAGGGAACCTACGAGCAGTACTTC.

The chain has TRBV15 and TRBJ2-1; 7 nucleotides align to TRBD2. The germline gives CDR1 LNHNV, CDR2 YYDKDF (reference sequence). V trimming: 1 base; J trimming: 6 bases; junction bases outside the gene matches: 9. The CDR3 totals 16 residues. The CDR3 DNA reads TGTGCCACCAGCAGAGTAGGGAGGGTTCAATCCAATGAGCAGTTCTTC. Translating gives CATSRVGRVQSNEQFF. Looking up the rest from reference TRBV15 and TRBJ2-1 gives the full variable domain: DAMVIQNPRYQVTQFGKPVTLSCSQTLNHNVMYWYQQKSSQAPKLLFHYYDKDFNNEADTPDNFQSRRPNTSFCFLDIRSPGLGDTAMYLCATSRVGRVQSNEQFFGPGTRLTVL.

The rearrangement links TRBV15 to TRBJ2-1, with D unresolved. V lost 0 bases and J 9 bases, leaving 12 bases between the germline ends. CDR3 length: 14 residues. Germline CDR1 LNHNV, CDR2 YYDKDF (reference sequence). The CDR3 DNA is TGTGCCACCAGCAGAGATCGAGTCGGAAGTGAGCAGTTCTTC. This translates into CATSRDRVGSEQFF.

The V gene is TRBV27, the J gene TRBJ2-7, with D perhaps matching TRBD1 (6 bases). Germline CDR1 is MNHEY and CDR2 is SMNVEV (reference sequence). Trimming pared 2 bases from V and 5 bases from J, leaving 16 bases between. This CDR3 spans 15 amino acids. CDR3 DNA: TGTGCCAGCAGTTTAAGGCCAGGGGTTGCGAACGAGCAGTACTTC. Translation: CASSLRPGVANEQYF.

About this clone: One end of the junction fails to match germline, which may point to a read error. The chain links TRBV20-1 to TRBJ2-7, with D possibly TRBD1 on 6 matching bases. The CDR3 totals 11 residues. CDR1 is DFQATT, CDR2 SNEGSKA, per germline (reference sequence). This CDR3 is CSARGGGTRNF. The CDR3 coding sequence is TGCAGTGCTAGAGGAGGGGGAACCCGGAACTTC.

The table lists this clone with many counts. The rearrangement uses TRBV11-2 and TRBJ1-5; no reliable D call. Trimming stripped 0 bases from V and 0 bases from J, with 12 bases between. The CDR3 is made up of 17 amino acids. CDR1 SGHAT and CDR2 FQNNGV come from the germline V gene. The CDR3 sequence is CASSLEMAEISNQPQHF. CDR3 coding DNA: TGTGCCAGCAGCTTAGAAATGGCGGAGATTAGCAATCAGCCCCAGCATTTT.

The V and J genes are TRBV29-1 and TRBJ2-7; perhaps TRBD1 as D (6 bases). This CDR3 has 13 residues. Germline V gene lookup returns CDR1 SQVTM and CDR2 ANQGSEA. Trimming shortened V by 5 bases and J by 0 bases, and 11 bases separated the two germline ends. DNA of the CDR3: TGCAGCGTTAGAACAGGGACCTCCTACGAGCAGTACTTC. Protein: CSVRTGTSYEQYF.

This chain links TRBV6-1 with TRBJ2-7, with 11 bases lining up with TRBD1. This CDR3 has 14 amino acids. The germline CDR1 and CDR2 sequences are MNHNS and SASEGT. After removal of 4 bases from V and 4 bases from J, the junction contained 3 bases not matched to a gene. The CDR3 DNA follows: TGTGCCAGCAGTGGGACAGGGGGCAAGTACGAGCAGTACTTC. It specifies CASSGTGGKYEQYF.

The rearrangement links TRBV30 to TRBJ2-3; the match to TRBD1 covers 8 bases. Germline values: CDR1 GTSNPN, CDR2 SVGIG (reference sequence). The CDR3 runs 15 residues. Trimming at V came to 3 bases and at J to 2 bases, leaving 7 bases not matched to a gene. CDR3 bases: TGTGCCTGGAGACCTCGGACAGGGACCACAGATACGCAGTATTTT. Translation gives CAWRPRTGTTDTQYF.

The chain employs TRBV29-1 and TRBJ2-7; tentative D call: TRBD2 (5 bases). This CDR3 region has 12 residues. Germline V gives CDR1 SQVTM, CDR2 ANQGSEA. Trimming removed 7 bases from V and 2 bases from J, with 12 bases in between. The CDR3 region has the DNA TGCAGCGCCGAGGACTTGACCTACGAGCAGTACTTC. The encoded protein is CSAEDLTYEQYF.

The chain couples TRBV21-1 to TRBJ1-4. TRBV21-1 is termed a pseudogene. The CDR3 covers 16 residues. The CDR3 sequence: CASSKGLGMLGEKLFF. CDR3 nucleotide sequence: TGTGCCAGCAGCAAAGGCCTAGGGATGTTGGGTGAAAAACTGTTTTTT.

This clone was recorded many times. The chain combines TRBV7-2 with TRBJ2-2, with a tentative D call TRBD2 (5 bases). The V gene's germline CDR1 is SGHTA and CDR2 FQGNSA. Trimming took 6 bases from V and 6 from J, leaving 20 bases between them. The CDR3 totals 16 residues. CDR3 DNA: TGTGCCAGCAGTTCCACCCCACCCCAGCGGCCCGGGGAGCTGTTTTTT. It specifies CASSSTPPQRPGELFF.

About this clone itself: A much larger clone lies one base from this, so it may be a read error. The chain has TRBV7-9 and TRBJ1-2; TRBD1 matches at 8 bases. Germline lookup yields CDR1 SEHNR and CDR2 FQNEAQ (reference sequence). This CDR3 spans 16 amino acids. CDR3 DNA sequence: TGTGCCGGCAGCTTCCTGGACAGGGAGGAGTACTATGGCTACACCTTC. This encodes CAGSFLDREEYYGYTF.

The CDR3 loop reads CASSLLGGSGGYETQYF. Here the CDR3 DNA reads TGTGCCAGCAGCTTGTTGGGCGGGAGTGGCGGGTATGAGACCCAGTACTTC. The chain has TRBV7-8 and TRBJ2-5, with TRBD2 identical over 7 bases. V shed 3 bases and J 5 bases; nucleotides not matched to a gene: 15. The CDR3 runs to 17 residues. From germline, CDR1 is SGHVS and CDR2 FQNEAQ.